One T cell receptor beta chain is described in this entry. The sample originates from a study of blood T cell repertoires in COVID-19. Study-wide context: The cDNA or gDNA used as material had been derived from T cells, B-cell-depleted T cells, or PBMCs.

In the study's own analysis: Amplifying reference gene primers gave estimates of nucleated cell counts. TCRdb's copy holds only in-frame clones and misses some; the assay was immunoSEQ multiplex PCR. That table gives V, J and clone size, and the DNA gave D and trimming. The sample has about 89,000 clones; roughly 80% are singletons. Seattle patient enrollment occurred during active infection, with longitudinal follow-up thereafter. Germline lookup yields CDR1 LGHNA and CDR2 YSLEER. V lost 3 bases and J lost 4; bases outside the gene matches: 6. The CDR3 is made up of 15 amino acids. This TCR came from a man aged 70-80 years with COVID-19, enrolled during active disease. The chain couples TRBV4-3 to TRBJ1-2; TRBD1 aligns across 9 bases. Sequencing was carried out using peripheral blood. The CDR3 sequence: CASSHQTGGAYGYTF. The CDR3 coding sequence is TGCGCCAGCAGCCACCAGACAGGGGGGGCCTATGGCTACACCTTC.